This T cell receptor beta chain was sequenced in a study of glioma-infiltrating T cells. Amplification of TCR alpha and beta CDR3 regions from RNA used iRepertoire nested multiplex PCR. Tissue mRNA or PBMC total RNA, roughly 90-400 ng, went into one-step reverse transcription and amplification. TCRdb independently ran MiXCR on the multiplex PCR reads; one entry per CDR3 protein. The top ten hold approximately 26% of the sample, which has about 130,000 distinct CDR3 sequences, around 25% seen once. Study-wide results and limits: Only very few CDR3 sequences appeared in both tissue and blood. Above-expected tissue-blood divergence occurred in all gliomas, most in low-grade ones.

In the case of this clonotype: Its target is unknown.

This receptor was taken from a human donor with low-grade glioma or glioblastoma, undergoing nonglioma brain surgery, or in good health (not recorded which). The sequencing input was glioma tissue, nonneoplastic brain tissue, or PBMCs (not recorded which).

CDR3 in amino acids: CASRAGRSTDTQYF. CDR3 nucleotide sequence: TGTGCCAGCAGGGCGGGACGGAGCACAGATACGCAGTATTTT. This rearrangement joins TRBV5-4 to TRBJ2-3, with D possibly matching TRBD2 (6 bases). Germline V gene lookup returns CDR1 SGHNT and CDR2 YYREEE (reference sequence). The CDR3 length is 14 residues. With 5 bases removed from V and 0 bases from J, the gap between germline ends came to 10 bases.